The sequence of this T cell receptor (beta chain) was determined in a study of blood T cell repertoires in COVID-19. Recruits, aged roughly 18 to 100 years, lived in 24 US areas. Some clones are missing from TCRdb's copy, which holds only in-frame ones; the method was immunoSEQ multiplex PCR. The sample has roughly 200,000 clones, 86% seen once. Sample: PBMCs or T cells enriched from blood (not recorded which). The TCR was taken from a woman aged 40 to 50 in a cohort exposed to, infected with or recovered from COVID-19 (not recorded which).

In DNA form, the CDR3 reads TGTGCCAGCAGCCAAGCCACAGGGGAATCACCCCTCCACTTT. This codes for CASSQATGESPLHF. The genes are TRBV4-2 and TRBJ1-6; 7 nucleotides align to TRBD1. Per germline, CDR1 LGHNA and CDR2 YNFKEQ. CDR3 length: 14 residues. Unmatched junction bases numbered 4, after V lost 1 base and J lost 10 bases.